This T cell receptor beta chain was captured by sequencing in a study of blood T cells in healthy people across ages (dated by TCRdb to the mid-2010s). For context, the study as a whole: In model experiments, roughly one uniquely barcoded TCR beta cDNA molecule per two T cells was captured by template switching. Using deep sequencing normalized with unique cDNA molecular identifiers, the study measured how TCR beta repertoire diversity changes with age. The donors were divided into four age groups: young (average around 17 years), middle-aged (almost 40), aged (approximately 62) and long-lived (82). The study analyzed two additional independent replicas of 1 million unique cDNA reads from the same blood draw for two donors, one aged 18 to 30 and one aged 80 or older.

The 40 or so donors, aged about 6 to 95 years, were systemically healthy Caucasian individuals from Russia. About 10 milliliters of peripheral blood were collected from each donor into EDTA-treated Vacutainer tubes. Ficoll-Paque density-gradient centrifugation was used to isolate PBMCs, with at least 7 million per sample. Total RNA, at least 5 micrograms per sample, was extracted from PBMCs with Trizol reagent. The percentages of naive CD45RAhigh/CD27high T cells were determined by flow cytometry on a PBMC aliquot from every donor. To prepare the library, 5' RACE was applied. Sequencing was carried out with an Illumina HiSeq 2500. A second PCR of roughly 7 to 12 cycles was run with a J-beta primer mix and a sample-barcoded 5' primer. A unique molecular identifier was introduced onto each TCR beta cDNA molecule by a template-switch 5' adaptor carrying 12 random nucleotides. At least 2.5 million CDR3-containing paired-end reads were obtained from each sample. First-strand cDNA synthesis was performed from all RNA using the Mint cDNA synthesis kit, with priming by a TRBC-specific oligonucleotide. Following uracil-DNA glycosylase treatment, all cDNA underwent a first 18-cycle PCR with the universal primers M1SS and BC2_uni_R. The study's own analysis went as follows. For normalization, 1 million high-quality reads, each with a distinct molecular identifier, were randomly selected from each sample. Reads with shared molecular identifiers were discarded instead of being binned into consensus sequences. MiTCR, set to a Q25 quality threshold and the strictest error-elimination algorithm, was used for CDR3 identification, clonotype clustering and error correction. A nonparametric unseen species model using Euler transformation provided a lower-bound estimate of total TCR beta diversity. The public reads were run again by TCRdb, first through fastp at Q25 and then through MiXCR, and only productive beta chains were kept. Merged by CDR3 protein, the rows form single entries marked with the most common genes and DNA. Clone size and V and J calls follow TCRdb, not the original study. The sample table lists fewer than 600,000 distinct CDR3 sequences, around 27% of them with a count of one. Of the sample, approximately 3.7% is held by the ten largest clones.

This clonotype was seen repeatedly, ten times or more. This receptor's antigen is unknown. Per-nucleotide qualities are absent, and no much larger clonotype sits a single base away. Spanning cysteine to phenylalanine, the CDR3 consists of 14 amino acids. Here the CDR3 DNA is all that survives: 42 bases in frame from base 1. CDR1 and CDR2 were assigned from the germline V gene (reference sequence) as DFQATT and SNEGSKA. At the junction V is shortened by 2 bases and J by 4 bases; bases outside the gene matches: 4. Overall study outcomes, separate from this receptor: The CMV infection status of donors was not known, potentially confounding age-related changes in expanded clonotypes. As age increased, observed TCR beta diversity per million T cells dropped in a roughly linear way, and a significant reduction was already evident by age around 41. Estimates of total diversity based on one million sequenced T cells were considered lower bounds and underestimates. Compared with the aged group, the long-lived group had more naive CD4+ T cells, fewer expanded clones and increased TCR diversity, a pattern suggesting age selection. A strong correlation was found between observed TCR beta diversity and the percentage of naive T cells measured by flow cytometry. Bulk unsorted PBMC profiling prevented conclusive comparison of naive and antigen-experienced compartments.

This sample was shared with a second study, whose subject was T cells of mothers and their children. As described in the second report: Nine systemically healthy Caucasian individuals served as donors, namely three mothers together with their six children. cDNA synthesis consumed the entire amount of extracted RNA, loaded at 1.5 ug RNA in each 15 ul reaction. Sample barcodes and 2-4 random nucleotides were added via the M1S primer in the second PCR. More than 9 million TCR beta CDR3 reads were obtained from each mother, and some 3.2 million reads were obtained from each child. In both related and unrelated pairs, thymic selection shapes the output of TCR recombination in a similar way, with inherited differences having only a minor effect. Related mother-child pairs always showed normalized repertoire overlap that was slightly higher than in unrelated mother-child pairs, though the difference was never significant. No persistent microchimeric T cell clones were detected, at a sensitivity of 90 to 100 clones per million clonotypes. In the study, deep NGS was used to compare the TCR beta repertoires of mothers and children, and features distinguishing related mother-child pairs from unrelated individuals were sought. The mean age was roughly 40 +/- 4 years for the mothers and approximately 11 +/- 4 years for the children. After adapter ligation with NEBNext reagents, the libraries were sequenced on Illumina HiSeq 2000 with 100+100 nt paired-end reads. To prevent cross-contamination, the mother and child libraries were prepared one month apart and sequenced in separate runs. Each donor had between roughly 500,000 and 2,200,000 distinct TCR beta clonotypes identified. Naive TCR beta clonotypes were estimated from low-frequency clonotypes matched to each donor's FACS-determined naive share, without sorting.

The clonotype originates from a boy aged 2 to 9 in good health. The specimen sequenced was blood. The chain couples TRBV20-1 to TRBJ2-1; 8 of the junction bases match TRBD2. The DNA reads as follows: TGCAGTGCTAGATTGGCTAGCGGGTACAATGAGCAGTTCTTC. Translated, it gives CSARLASGYNEQFF.